Detailed here is one T cell receptor beta chain. Its target is unknown. Germline and junction disagree at one end, which may indicate a read error. Each individual donor underwent a draw of about 9.1 milliliters of peripheral blood. This CDR3 region has 12 residues. CDR1 is MNHNS, CDR2 SASEGT, per germline. This entry comes from a study of blood T cells in healthy people across ages. Overall study context: Template switching captured about one barcoded beta molecule per two T cells. Broader study findings: Without sorted subsets, naive and antigen-experienced compartments could not be conclusively compared. Significant beta diversity loss was already apparent by age approximately 37, declining roughly linearly.

Combining a sample-barcoded 5' primer with a J-beta primer mix, a second PCR ran for about 6 to 11 cycles. Each CDR3 protein is one row after TCRdb ran MiXCR on the 5' RACE reads. This table has approximately 730,000 distinct CDR3 sequences, approximately 43% appearing once. The TCR was taken from a woman aged 55-69 years in good health. The sequencing input was blood. The chain uses TRBV6-1 and TRBJ1-2; D call uncertain. The CDR3, as DNA: TGTGCCAGCAGAGAAGCGGACTATGGCTACACCTTC. This translates into CASREADYGYTF.